Following are 25 T cell receptor beta chains from one sample sequenced in a study of T cells after yellow fever vaccination. One entry per CDR3 protein results from TCRdb running MiXCR on the 5' RACE reads. The sample shows some 220,000 distinct CDR3 sequences, 3% to 4% of them seen only once. Material: CD4+ T cells sorted from PBMCs, obtained 10 days after the yellow fever booster vaccination. The receptors here all came from a man between 18 and 35 years old who received the YFV17D yellow fever vaccine.

This clonotype was detected ten times or more. V gene TRBV5-1 combines with J gene TRBJ2-5; D is ambiguous. The CDR3 spans 14 residues. Between the trimmed V and J ends, which lost 2 bases and 6 bases, there was a span of 14 bases. Germline V gene lookup returns CDR1 SGHRS and CDR2 YFSETQ. The CDR3 sequence is CASSLGTGAQTQYF. The CDR3 nucleotides are TGCGCCAGCAGCTTAGGAACGGGTGCTCAGACCCAGTACTTC.

The chain is built from TRBV7-2 and TRBJ2-1; TRBD1 matches 11 bases. Trimming removed 5 bases from V and 7 bases from J; junction bases left unmatched: 7. Germline V gene data show CDR1 as SGHTA and CDR2 as FQGNSA. The CDR3 loop spans 15 amino acids. CDR3 sequence reads: CASSARTGGRNEQFF. The DNA of the CDR3 is TGTGCCAGCAGCGCCCGGACAGGGGGCAGGAATGAGCAGTTCTTC.

The sample holds many counts of this clonotype. The chain combines TRBV6-2 or TRBV6-3 with TRBJ1-1, with D possibly TRBD1 on 5 matching bases. This CDR3 has 18 amino acids. Germline V CDR1 and CDR2: MNHEY, SVGEGT. V lost 6 bases and J 10 bases, leaving 33 bases between the germline ends. As DNA, the CDR3 is TGTGCCAGCAGCCACTTCTTCTACGGAGCGTCCGGGCGGGGGGGAGCTTTCTTT. Amino acid sequence: CASSHFFYGASGRGGAFF.

The chain employs TRBV20-1 and TRBJ2-7, with D possibly being TRBD2 (6 bases). The CDR3 covers 15 residues. V shed 2 bases and J shed 2 bases, with 16 bases lying between them. Germline CDR1 DFQATT, CDR2 SNEGSKA (reference sequence). The CDR3 region has the DNA TGCAGTGCTAGACAAGCGGAGGGACTCACCTACGAGCAGTACGTC. This codes for CSARQAEGLTYEQYV.

This clonotype was recorded at least ten times. The J gene is TRBJ1-1, the V gene TRBV5-1, with 9 nucleotides matching TRBD1. The CDR3 is 13 amino acids. V was pared by 8 bases and J by 4 bases, with 6 bases of the junction left unmatched. Looked up from germline, CDR1 is SGHRS and CDR2 is YFSETQ. Here the CDR3 DNA reads TGCGCCAGTCGGACAGGGGAGGGCACTGAAGCTTTCTTT. This translates into CASRTGEGTEAFF.

This clonotype was seen a few times. The CDR3 DNA sequence: TGTGCCAGCAGTCCTCAAGGGACAGGAAACACCATATATTTT. Translation gives CASSPQGTGNTIYF. The chain employs TRBV12-3 or TRBV12-4 and TRBJ1-3; weak D call: TRBD1 (6 bases). This CDR3 is built from 14 residues. The V gene lost 5 bases and the J gene lost 4 bases, with 12 bases spanning the gap.

This clonotype was counted ten times or more. This chain connects TRBV5-6 to TRBJ1-1; maybe TRBD1 (6 bases). V gave up 0 bases and J gave up 1 base, with 7 bases separating them. Germline lookup yields CDR1 SGHDT and CDR2 YYEEEE. The CDR3 length is 14 residues. The CDR3 loop reads CASSLGTANTEAFF. CDR3 coding DNA: TGTGCCAGCAGCTTGGGGACAGCGAACACTGAAGCTTTCTTT.

This clonotype was seen repeatedly, ten times or more. This sequence joins TRBV20-1 and TRBJ2-7, with 10 bases identical to TRBD2. V was clipped by 0 bases and J by 2 bases; unmatched bases: 4. The CDR3 sequence is 15 residues long. Germline CDR1 reads DFQATT; CDR2 reads SNEGSKA (reference sequence). DNA for the CDR3: TGCAGTGCTAGAGATTTTAGCGGGGGGCCCTACGAGCAGTACTTC. Translation gives CSARDFSGGPYEQYF.

The chain recombines TRBV3-1 with TRBJ2-3, with D hard to call. V lost 3 bases, J lost 3 bases, and 10 bases lay in between. The CDR3 contains 14 residues. Per germline, CDR1 LGHDT and CDR2 YNNKEL (reference sequence). CDR3 nucleotide sequence: TGTGCCAGCAGCCACCCCGTGACTACAGATACGCAGTATTTT. Protein sequence: CASSHPVTTDTQYF.

This clonotype was found a few times. The V gene is TRBV4-2, the J gene TRBJ1-5; 7 positions agree with TRBD1. Germline values: CDR1 LGHNA, CDR2 YNFKEQ. The junction had 5 bases not matched to a gene; V was cut back by 4 bases and J by 5 bases. CDR3 length: 14 amino acids. The chain's CDR3 is CASSLTGSHQPQHF. The CDR3 DNA reads as TGTGCCAGCAGCCTGACAGGGTCACATCAGCCCCAGCATTTT.

This clonotype turned up a few times. V is TRBV27 and J is TRBJ2-3, with D perhaps TRBD2 (5 bases). Germline CDR1 is MNHEY and CDR2 is SMNVEV (reference sequence). V was pared by 5 bases and J by 3 bases, with 15 bases between. CDR3 size: 15 residues. The CDR3 DNA follows: TGTGCCAGCAGTCCCCGCGCTAGGAGGACAGATACGCAGTATTTT. Amino acids: CASSPRARRTDTQYF.

This clonotype was detected a few times. This sequence joins TRBV6-2 or TRBV6-3 and TRBJ1-1; 9 nucleotides agree with TRBD1. V lost 6 bases, J lost 5 bases, and 7 bases stayed unmatched. CDR1 and CDR2 (germline): MNHEY, SVGEGT. This CDR3 is built from 14 residues. The CDR3 region has the DNA TGTGCCAGCAGAACCGGGACAGGGCAGACTGAAGCTTTCTTT. Its protein is CASRTGTGQTEAFF.

This clonotype was counted many times. J is TRBJ1-1 and V is TRBV7-2; unclear D gene. Germline CDR1 reads SGHTA; CDR2 reads FQGNSA. This CDR3 is 14 amino acids long. With 4 bases removed from V and 5 bases from J, the gap between germline ends came to 14 bases. This chain's CDR3 is CASSWARAGTEAFF. CDR3 nucleotide sequence: TGTGCCAGCAGCTGGGCTAGGGCGGGGACTGAAGCTTTCTTT.

This clonotype was counted many times. The rearrangement joins TRBV18 to TRBJ2-1; the D gene is possibly TRBD2 (7 bases). The CDR3 spans 18 residues. Germline V gene sequence: CDR1 KGHSH, CDR2 LQKENI. Deletions cut 2 bases from V and 0 bases from J, with 17 bases between. The CDR3 DNA reads TGTGCCAGCTCACCATTGCTCCGGGGGGCTAGCTCCTACAATGAGCAGTTCTTC. This translates into CASSPLLRGASSYNEQFF.

The table lists this clonotype with many counts. V gene TRBV24-1 combines with J gene TRBJ1-1; D gene uncertain. V gave up 3 bases and J gave up 0 bases, with 7 bases separating them. From germline, CDR1 is KGHDR and CDR2 SFDVKD. The CDR3 covers 14 residues. This CDR3 is CATSDTTVNTEAFF. CDR3 in DNA: TGTGCCACCAGTGATACGACGGTGAACACTGAAGCTTTCTTT.

This chain joins TRBV19 and TRBJ1-1, with a tentative D call TRBD1 (5 bases). Trimming stripped 10 bases from V and 1 base from J, with 13 bases between. This CDR3 contains 13 residues. Germline values: CDR1 LNHDA, CDR2 SQIVND (reference sequence). The CDR3 region is CATWDGGNTEAFF. The CDR3 DNA follows: TGTGCCACCTGGGACGGAGGGAACACTGAAGCTTTCTTT.

This clonotype was picked up a small number of times. The chain couples TRBV19 to TRBJ2-1; no firm D call. With 5 bases removed from V and 0 bases from J, the gap between germline ends came to 11 bases. Looked up from germline, CDR1 is LNHDA and CDR2 is SQIVND (reference sequence). The CDR3 has 15 residues. The CDR3 here is CASSSYPYSYNEQFF. The CDR3 DNA follows: TGTGCCAGTAGTTCGTACCCTTACTCCTACAATGAGCAGTTCTTC. The variable domain in full, with the rest retrieved from reference TRBV19 and TRBJ2-1, is DGGITQSPKYLFRKEGQNVTLSCEQNLNHDAMYWYRQDPGQGLRLIYYSQIVNDFQKGDIAEGYSVSREKKESFPLTVTSAQKNPTAFYLCASSSYPYSYNEQFFGPGTRLTVL.

The sample holds many counts of this clonotype. The CDR3 loop is CASSPGQAETQYF. DNA for the CDR3: TGTGCCAGCTCACCGGGACAGGCGGAGACCCAGTACTTC. This chain connects TRBV18 to TRBJ2-5; 8 bases line up with TRBD1. Trimming removed 3 bases from V and 5 bases from J; junction bases left unmatched: 2. CDR1 KGHSH and CDR2 LQKENI come from the germline V gene. This CDR3 region has 13 residues.

In this sample, this clonotype turned up a few times. The chain uses TRBV7-2 and TRBJ1-3; no definite D call. The V gene lost 3 bases and the J gene lost 0 bases, with 9 bases spanning the gap. CDR3 length: 15 residues. The germline gives CDR1 SGHTA, CDR2 FQGNSA. The CDR3 loop is CASSFESYSGNTIYF. CDR3 in DNA: TGTGCCAGCAGCTTTGAGTCGTACTCTGGAAACACCATATATTTT.

This clonotype was counted between two and nine times. The chain joins TRBV20-1 to TRBJ2-3; D may match TRBD1 or TRBD2 (6 bases each). Germline V gives CDR1 DFQATT, CDR2 SNEGSKA (reference sequence). The CDR3 is 14 residues long. The CDR3 sequence is CSSKGGHSTDTQYF. The CDR3 DNA is TGCAGCTCAAAAGGGGGGCACAGCACAGATACGCAGTATTTT.

This clonotype was observed a handful of times. This chain connects TRBV7-3 to TRBJ2-5; no firm D call. The germline CDR1 and CDR2 sequences are SGHTA and FQGTGA. V lost 5 bases and J lost 0, with 7 bases in between. CDR3 size: 13 residues. CDR3 bases: TGTGCCAGCAGCAGGGCAGACCAAGAGACCCAGTACTTC. Protein product: CASSRADQETQYF.

The V gene is TRBV10-3, the J gene TRBJ2-5; maybe TRBD1 (5 bases). The CDR3 covers 12 residues. Germline-derived CDR1 and CDR2 are ENHRY and SYGVKD. Trimming removed 5 bases from V and 2 bases from J, with 6 bases in between. Here the CDR3 reads CAISRQQETQYF. The CDR3, as DNA: TGTGCCATCAGTCGACAGCAAGAGACCCAGTACTTC.

This clonotype has just a few counts. The V and J genes are TRBV6-6 and TRBJ2-3; 9 bases fit TRBD2. The CDR3 has 15 residues. Germline V gene data show CDR1 as MNHNY and CDR2 as SVGAGI (reference sequence). The V segment lost 2 bases and the J segment 2 bases; nucleotides outside the gene matches: 2. DNA of the CDR3: TGTGCCAGCAGTTACCAGCGGGGGGTCACAGATACGCAGTATTTT. Amino acids: CASSYQRGVTDTQYF.

This clonotype was found many times. The chain carries TRBV5-1 and TRBJ1-2, with TRBD1 matching over 7 bases. CDR3 length equals 16 residues. The V gene's germline CDR1 is SGHRS and CDR2 YFSETQ. The V segment lost 4 bases and the J segment 8 bases; nucleotides outside the gene matches: 17. The CDR3 nucleotides read TGCGCCAGCAGCGGCGGGACAGCAGTCGGGGGTAACGGCTACACCTTC. Translation: CASSGGTAVGGNGYTF.

This clonotype was counted at least ten times. The chain employs TRBV6-5 and TRBJ2-2, with TRBD1 matching 8 bases. Germline CDR1 reads MNHEY; CDR2 reads SVGAGI. With V trimmed by 8 bases and J by 4 bases, 3 bases remained unmatched. CDR3 length: 13 amino acids. CDR3 residues: CASRTGTTGELFF. Here the CDR3 DNA reads TGTGCCAGCCGGACAGGGACCACCGGGGAGCTGTTTTTT.